Shown below are 32 T cell receptor beta chains from a single sample sequenced in a study of shared clonotypes between healthy human individuals (dated by TCRdb to about 2020). The method behind the library was the immunoSEQ multiplex PCR assay. TCRdb mirrors the immuneACCESS table, restricted to in-frame sequences. Some clones are absent from its copies; in checked studies, under half trace to an unresolved V gene, and the reason for the others is unknown. Here the sample has approximately 400,000 clones; roughly 96% occur a single time. About 0.34% of the sample is held by the ten biggest clonotypes. Input material: memory CD8+ T cells sorted from blood. The cell subset or site label, as the study defines it: CD45RO+ cells pooled with CCR7-negative TemRA cells. These receptors came from a young man in good health.

This chain links TRBV5-1 with TRBJ2-3; D is unresolved. The germline V and J ends were trimmed by 6 bases and 1 base, with 12 bases remaining between them. CDR1 is SGHRS, CDR2 YFSETQ, per germline. CDR3 length equals 14 residues. CDR3 residues: CASIPQVGTDTQYF. The CDR3 DNA is TGCGCCAGCATCCCTCAGGTCGGCACAGATACGCAGTATTTT.

The genes are TRBV7-9 and TRBJ2-7; D remains ambiguous. The germline CDR1 and CDR2 sequences are SEHNR and FQNEAQ (reference sequence). V shed 1 base and J shed 3 bases, with 19 bases lying between them. The CDR3 covers 17 residues. The CDR3 DNA reads TGTGCCAGCAGCTTAGTCCACACTAATGGGGAAAACTACGAGCAGTACTTC. Amino acids: CASSLVHTNGENYEQYF.

J is TRBJ2-7 and V is TRBV4-2; 14 bases are a match to TRBD2. CDR3 length: 16 residues. Germline V gives CDR1 LGHNA, CDR2 YNFKEQ. The V and J ends lost 4 bases and 3 bases, in that order; junction bases with no gene match: 5. The CDR3 here is CASSPSGTSGSYEQYF. CDR3 nucleotides: TGTGCCAGCAGCCCTTCTGGGACTAGCGGGAGCTACGAGCAGTACTTC.

The gene calls are TRBV7-6 and TRBJ2-7; D is unresolved. V lost 1 base and J 3 bases, leaving 10 bases between the germline ends. The CDR3 spans 14 residues. Germline loops: CDR1 SGHVS, CDR2 FNYEAQ. The CDR3 coding sequence is TGTGCCAGCAGCTTAGGGGCGGACGGCTACGAGCAGTACTTC. Residues: CASSLGADGYEQYF.

V is TRBV5-1 and J is TRBJ2-7; 7 bases are a match to TRBD2. The V gene end was trimmed by 0 bases and the J gene end by 7 bases; junction bases not matched to a gene: 7. Per the germline V gene, CDR1 is SGHRS and CDR2 is YFSETQ. The CDR3 contains 14 residues. The chain's CDR3 is CASSLGLAALEQYF. The CDR3, as DNA: TGCGCCAGCAGCTTGGGGCTAGCGGCGTTGGAGCAGTACTTC.

The chain joins TRBV20-1 to TRBJ2-3; D is undetermined. With 0 bases removed from V and 11 bases from J, the gap between germline ends came to 6 bases. This CDR3 contains 10 residues. Germline V gene data show CDR1 as DFQATT and CDR2 as SNEGSKA (reference sequence). CDR3 in amino acids: CSARDEWQYF. The CDR3 DNA is TGCAGTGCTAGAGATGAATGGCAGTATTTT.

This clone was found once. The gene calls are TRBV7-8 and TRBJ2-1, with a weak D call TRBD2 (5 bases). Trimming left V 2 bases short and J 2 bases short, with 10 bases between. The length of the CDR3 is 15 residues. Per germline, CDR1 SGHVS and CDR2 FQNEAQ. In nucleotides, the CDR3 is TGTGCCAGCAGCTTATCGCGAGGGCCCTACAATGAGCAGTTCTTC. As protein: CASSLSRGPYNEQFF.

The V and J genes are TRBV9 and TRBJ2-1, with 7 bases that match TRBD2. This CDR3 region has 17 residues. Trimming removed 0 bases from V and 4 bases from J; junction bases left unmatched: 10. Germline V gene sequence: CDR1 SGDLS, CDR2 YYNGEE. CDR3 nucleotides: TGTGCCAGCAGCGTAGGAAGGGCTGGGCGGGGGTACAATGAGCAGTTCTTC. Its protein product is CASSVGRAGRGYNEQFF.

Concerning this clone: Other DNA sequences within the sample encode an identical CDR3. The rearrangement uses TRBV6-1 and TRBJ2-3, with TRBD2 as a possible D gene (5 bases). Germline CDR1 is MNHNS and CDR2 is SASEGT. The CDR3 runs to 14 residues. V was shortened by 0 bases and J by 1 base, with 5 bases between the two germline ends. The CDR3 nucleotides read TGTGCCAGCAGTGAAGCGGGAGGCACAGATACGCAGTATTTT. Protein: CASSEAGGTDTQYF.

The rearrangement uses TRBV6-1 and TRBJ2-7, with a tentative D call TRBD2 (5 bases). Trimming cost V 6 bases and J 1 base, with 10 bases left between them. CDR3 length: 13 amino acids. Per germline, CDR1 MNHNS and CDR2 SASEGT. The CDR3 reads CASRWAGSYEQYF. CDR3 in DNA: TGTGCCAGCAGGTGGGCGGGTTCCTACGAGCAGTACTTC.

The chain employs TRBV7-9 and TRBJ1-1; 10 bases agree with TRBD1. The CDR3 is 16 amino acids. With V trimmed by 4 bases and J by 7 bases, 12 bases remained unmatched. CDR1 and CDR2 from the germline V gene are SEHNR and FQNEAQ (reference sequence). CDR3 protein: CASSSRLSGQGSEAFF. The CDR3 DNA is TGTGCCAGCAGCTCCCGGTTGTCGGGACAGGGGAGTGAAGCTTTCTTT.

The V gene is TRBV5-4, the J gene TRBJ2-5, with TRBD2 matching over 9 bases. The DNA end lines up better with TRBJ2-7; the J call may be wrong. This CDR3 region has 15 residues. Per germline, CDR1 SGHNT and CDR2 YYREEE (reference sequence). The CDR3 sequence is CASTILAGEPYEQYF. The CDR3 DNA sequence: TGTGCCAGCACCATATTAGCGGGAGAACCCTACGAGCAGTACTTC.

The V and J genes are TRBV28 and TRBJ2-3; TRBD1 is a possible D gene (6 bases). The ends were cut back, 10 bases at V and 0 bases at J, with 14 bases in the middle. The CDR3 totals 14 residues. Germline CDR1 is MDHEN and CDR2 is SYDVKM. CDR3 coding DNA: TGTGCCACCAGGGGCGGAGCTAGCACAGATACGCAGTATTTT. It specifies CATRGGASTDTQYF.

The count of this clone is one. The V gene is TRBV7-9, the J gene TRBJ2-5; tentative D call: TRBD2 (5 bases). CDR1 and CDR2 (germline): SEHNR, FQNEAQ (reference sequence). CDR3 size: 14 residues. Between the trimmed V and J ends, which lost 3 bases and 10 bases, there was a span of 18 bases. CDR3 sequence: CASSLGVGSLGQYF. CDR3 sequence (DNA): TGTGCCAGCAGCTTGGGCGTTGGGAGTCTTGGCCAGTACTTC. Full variable domain (rest looked up from reference TRBV7-9 and TRBJ2-5): DTGVSQNPRHKITKRGQNVTFRCDPISEHNRLYWYRQTLGQGPEFLTYFQNEAQLEKSRLLSDRFSAERPKGSFSTLEIQRTEQGDSAMYLCASSLGVGSLGQYFGPGTRLLVL.

The chain has TRBV6-6 and TRBJ2-5; 9 bases align to TRBD2. Per the germline V gene, CDR1 is MNHNY and CDR2 is SVGAGI (reference sequence). The CDR3 is 14 residues long. The trim removed 6 bases at V and 2 bases at J, leaving 4 bases unmatched. The CDR3 spells CASSLAGPQETQYF. The CDR3 coding sequence is TGTGCCAGCAGCCTAGCGGGGCCACAAGAGACCCAGTACTTC.

The chain couples TRBV7-9 to TRBJ2-5, with 14 bases that match TRBD2. Germline V gene lookup returns CDR1 SEHNR and CDR2 FQNEAQ (reference sequence). The CDR3 sequence is 16 residues long. Losses at the gene ends were 5 bases for V and 5 bases for J; bases not matched to a gene: 7. The CDR3 loop is CASSRGLAGGRETQYF. CDR3 DNA sequence: TGTGCCAGCAGCCGTGGACTAGCGGGAGGTAGGGAGACCCAGTACTTC.

The chain combines TRBV2 with TRBJ2-7; TRBD2 matches at 10 bases. The trim removed 8 bases at V and 7 bases at J, leaving 14 bases unmatched. The germline gives CDR1 SNHLY, CDR2 FYNNEI. The CDR3 runs 15 residues. As DNA, the CDR3 is TGTGCCAGCCTCGATAGCGGGAGGATTCCCTGGGAGCAGTACTTC. It yields the protein CASLDSGRIPWEQYF.

The CDR3 here is CASSPWIAGGDTQYF. CDR3 coding DNA: TGTGCCAGCAGCCCTTGGATAGCGGGAGGAGATACGCAGTATTTT. This chain connects TRBV28 to TRBJ2-3; 10 nucleotides match TRBD2. Germline CDR1 is MDHEN and CDR2 is SYDVKM. V trimming: 6 bases; J trimming: 5 bases; junction bases outside the gene matches: 8. The CDR3 has 15 amino acids.

The chain is built from TRBV5-1 and TRBJ2-2; D perhaps matches TRBD1 (5 bases). The CDR3 is 15 residues long. CDR1 and CDR2 from the germline V gene are SGHRS and YFSETQ. The germline V and J ends were trimmed by 0 bases and 8 bases, with 14 bases remaining between them. CDR3 DNA: TGCGCCAGCAGCTTGGATTCAGGGCTGAGGGGGGAGCTGTTTTTT. This translates into CASSLDSGLRGELFF.

This chain links TRBV29-1 with TRBJ2-5; TRBD2 matches 11 bases. Germline-derived CDR1 and CDR2 are SQVTM and ANQGSEA. Germline trimming cut 6 bases from V and 5 bases from J; bases unmatched to any gene: 11. The CDR3 sequence is 15 residues long. CDR3 protein: CSVLSGRALGETQYF. Written as DNA, the CDR3 is TGCAGCGTCCTTAGCGGGAGGGCCTTAGGGGAGACCCAGTACTTC.

This rearrangement joins TRBV20-1 to TRBJ2-7; perhaps TRBD2 as D (5 bases). Germline assignment: CDR1 DFQATT and CDR2 SNEGSKA (reference sequence). This CDR3 contains 10 residues. The chain's CDR3 is CSARDPLLAV. In nucleotides, the CDR3 is TGCAGTGCTAGAGATCCCCTTCTAGCTGTC.

The chain employs TRBV19 and TRBJ1-5; D is unclear. CDR1 LNHDA and CDR2 SQIVND come from the germline V gene (reference sequence). V was trimmed by 3 bases and J by 0 bases, leaving 12 bases between them. The CDR3 covers 16 residues. CDR3 coding DNA: TGTGCCAGTAGTATGGCGGTTGGGCATAGCAATCAGCCCCAGCATTTT. This translates into CASSMAVGHSNQPQHF. Full variable domain (missing parts from reference TRBV19 and TRBJ1-5): DGGITQSPKYLFRKEGQNVTLSCEQNLNHDAMYWYRQDPGQGLRLIYYSQIVNDFQKGDIAEGYSVSREKKESFPLTVTSAQKNPTAFYLCASSMAVGHSNQPQHFGDGTRLSIL.

This chain uses TRBV6-1 with TRBJ2-2; TRBD1 matches at 10 bases. With 10 bases clipped from V and 3 bases from J, the junction kept 5 bases outside the gene matches. Germline V lookup: CDR1 MNHNS, CDR2 SASEGT. The CDR3 is made up of 14 amino acids. CDR3 nucleotide sequence: TGTGCCACAGACAGGGGGCGTGACACCGGGGAGCTGTTTTTT. The encoded protein is CATDRGRDTGELFF.

This clone appeared once. This rearrangement joins TRBV6-6 to TRBJ1-2; the D is unclear. V was clipped by 6 bases and J by 8 bases, with 16 bases between them. Germline V gene data show CDR1 as MNHNY and CDR2 as SVGAGI (reference sequence). The CDR3 has 13 residues. DNA for the CDR3: TGTGCCAGCAGGCCGGGTTCGTCGCCCGGCTACACCTTC. Translated, it gives CASRPGSSPGYTF.

The chain joins TRBV27 to TRBJ2-7, with 10 nucleotides matching TRBD2. CDR1 MNHEY and CDR2 SMNVEV come from the germline V gene (reference sequence). The CDR3 is 14 residues long. V was pared by 9 bases and J by 0 bases, with 5 bases of the junction left unmatched. The CDR3 sequence is CASGSGRLSYEQYF. CDR3 in DNA: TGTGCCAGTGGTAGCGGGAGGCTCTCCTACGAGCAGTACTTC.

The chain employs TRBV5-1 and TRBJ2-5, with 10 bases that match TRBD2. This CDR3 is 14 amino acids long. V lost 7 bases and J lost 4; bases outside the gene matches: 7. The germline V gene encodes CDR1 SGHRS and CDR2 YFSETQ. The DNA of the CDR3 is TGCGCCAGCCTAACTAGCGGGAAAGGAGAGACCCAGTACTTC. It translates to CASLTSGKGETQYF.

The chain employs TRBV6-1 and TRBJ2-5; TRBD1 matches 10 bases. The J call may be faulty, since TRBJ2-7 better matches the DNA end. CDR1 is MNHNS, CDR2 SASEGT, per germline. The CDR3 runs 14 residues. The DNA for the CDR3 is TGTGCCAGCAGTGAAGGGACAGGGGGCTACGAGCAGTACTTC. It translates to CASSEGTGGYEQYF.

The chain links TRBV6-5 to TRBJ1-1; no reliable D call. This CDR3 is 14 amino acids long. Per the germline V gene, CDR1 is MNHEY and CDR2 is SVGAGI. The V and J ends lost 0 bases and 3 bases respectively, with 8 bases between them. CDR3 in DNA: TGTGCCAGCAGTTACTCTCACAGCTACACTGAAGCTTTCTTT. It specifies CASSYSHSYTEAFF.

The CDR3 DNA follows: TGTGCCAGCAGCCCCAGGCGACTAGCGGATTCCTACGAGCAGTACTTC. Residues: CASSPRRLADSYEQYF. The chain couples TRBV11-2 to TRBJ2-7; TRBD2 matches 9 bases. Per the germline V gene, CDR1 is SGHAT and CDR2 is FQNNGV. Unmatched junction bases numbered 9, after V lost 5 bases and J lost 1 base. This CDR3 spans 16 amino acids.

The chain employs TRBV18 and TRBJ2-1; 10 positions match TRBD2. Trimming at V came to 1 base and at J to 9 bases, leaving 6 bases not matched to a gene. The CDR3 is 15 amino acids. Germline V CDR1 and CDR2: KGHSH, LQKENI. CDR3 DNA: TGTGCCAGCTCACCACTAGCGGGAGGAGGGGTTGAGCAGTTCTTC. It specifies CASSPLAGGGVEQFF. Complete variable domain (other parts from reference TRBV18 and TRBJ2-1): NAGVMQNPRHLVRRRGQEARLRCSPMKGHSHVYWYRQLPEEGLKFMVYLQKENIIDESGMPKERFSAEFPKEGPSILRIQQVVRGDSAAYFCASSPLAGGGVEQFFGPGTRLTVL.

The chain is built from TRBV29-1 and TRBJ2-3; TRBD1 matches 9 bases. The CDR3 is made up of 14 amino acids. The germline V gene encodes CDR1 SQVTM and CDR2 ANQGSEA. V lost 2 bases, J lost 1 base, and 1 base stayed unmatched. The chain's CDR3 is CSVEWTGGTDTQYF. CDR3 in DNA: TGCAGCGTTGAATGGACAGGGGGCACAGATACGCAGTATTTT.

The gene calls are TRBV18 and TRBJ1-2; 8 positions agree with TRBD1. The germline V gene encodes CDR1 KGHSH and CDR2 LQKENI. Unmatched junction bases numbered 1, after V lost 3 bases and J lost 7 bases. CDR3 length: 12 amino acids. CDR3 nucleotides: TGTGCCAGCTCACCTGACAGGGGTGGCTACACCTTC. Translation: CASSPDRGGYTF. The complete variable domain, with remaining parts taken from reference TRBV18 and TRBJ1-2, reads NAGVMQNPRHLVRRRGQEARLRCSPMKGHSHVYWYRQLPEEGLKFMVYLQKENIIDESGMPKERFSAEFPKEGPSILRIQQVVRGDSAAYFCASSPDRGGYTFGSGTRLTVV.